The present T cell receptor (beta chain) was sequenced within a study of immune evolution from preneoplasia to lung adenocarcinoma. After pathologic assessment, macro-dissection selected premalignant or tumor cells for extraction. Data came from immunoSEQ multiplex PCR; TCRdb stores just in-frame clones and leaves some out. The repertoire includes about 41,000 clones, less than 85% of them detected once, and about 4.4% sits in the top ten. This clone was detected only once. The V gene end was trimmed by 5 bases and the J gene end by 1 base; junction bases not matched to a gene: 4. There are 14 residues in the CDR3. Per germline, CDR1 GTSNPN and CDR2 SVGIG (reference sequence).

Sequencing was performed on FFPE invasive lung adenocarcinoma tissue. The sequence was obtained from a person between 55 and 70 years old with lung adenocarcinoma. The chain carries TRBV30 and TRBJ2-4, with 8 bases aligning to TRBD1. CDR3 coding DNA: TGTGCCTGGGAGACAGGGGAGGCCAAAAACATTCAGTACTTC. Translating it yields CAWETGEAKNIQYF.